Detailed here is one TCR beta chain. Its antigen is unknown. Both subsets, CD45RA+ naive and CD45RA-negative memory, were split from the CD4+ cells. The CDR3 consists of 16 residues. This sample was included in a study of shared clonotypes between healthy human individuals. Study-level results: Owing to a small donor count, the genetic and exposure-history diversity represented was limited. Clonotypes shared by all four donors outscored non-shared clonotypes in generation probability.

At a deep level, the assay was run. Sequencing used immunoSEQ multiplex PCR; TCRdb keeps in-frame clones, though not all of them. Of a few million clones in the sample, around 95% were seen once. This sequence joins TRBV21-1 and TRBJ1-4; the table's D call, TRBD1, was not checked against the DNA. TRBV21-1 is described as a pseudogene. The sample was naive CD4+ T cells sorted from blood. Subset in this sample: CD45RA+ positively selected. This sequence originates from a man aged 18 to 29 in good health. The CDR3 DNA is TGTGCCAGCAGCAGCCCGAGGGACAGGGAGGATGAAAAACTGTTTTTT. Its protein is CASSSPRDREDEKLFF.